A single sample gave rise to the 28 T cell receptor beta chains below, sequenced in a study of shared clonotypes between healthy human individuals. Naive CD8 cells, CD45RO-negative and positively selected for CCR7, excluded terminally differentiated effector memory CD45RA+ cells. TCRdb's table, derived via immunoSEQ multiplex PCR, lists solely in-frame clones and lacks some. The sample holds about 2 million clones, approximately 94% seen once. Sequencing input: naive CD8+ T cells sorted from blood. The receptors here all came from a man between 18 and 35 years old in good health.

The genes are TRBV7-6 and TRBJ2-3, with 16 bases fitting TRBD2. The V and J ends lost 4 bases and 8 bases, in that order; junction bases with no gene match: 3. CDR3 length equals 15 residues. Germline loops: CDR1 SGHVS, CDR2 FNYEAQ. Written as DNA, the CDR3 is TGTGCCAGCAGCTCGGGACTAGCGGGAGGGGTTACGCAGTATTTT. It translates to CASSSGLAGGVTQYF.

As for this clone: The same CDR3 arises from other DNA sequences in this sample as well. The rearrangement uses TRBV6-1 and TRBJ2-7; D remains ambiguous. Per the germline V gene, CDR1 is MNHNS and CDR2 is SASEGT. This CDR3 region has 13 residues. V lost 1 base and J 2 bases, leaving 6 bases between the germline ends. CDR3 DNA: TGTGCCAGCAGTGAAGGTAGAGCCTACGAGCAGTACTTC. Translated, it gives CASSEGRAYEQYF.

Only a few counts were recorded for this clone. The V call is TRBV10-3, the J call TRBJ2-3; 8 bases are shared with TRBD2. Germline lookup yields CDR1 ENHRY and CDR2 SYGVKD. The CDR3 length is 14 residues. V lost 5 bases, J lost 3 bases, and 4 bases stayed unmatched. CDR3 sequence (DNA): TGTGCCATCAGTAGCGGGAGAACGACAGATACGCAGTATTTT. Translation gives CAISSGRTTDTQYF.

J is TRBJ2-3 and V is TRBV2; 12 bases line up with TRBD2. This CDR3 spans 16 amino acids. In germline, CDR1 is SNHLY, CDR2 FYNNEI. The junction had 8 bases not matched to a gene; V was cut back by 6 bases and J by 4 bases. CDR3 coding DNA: TGTGCCAGCAGGCTAGCGGGAGGGCCGAGGGCAGATACGCAGTATTTT. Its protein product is CASRLAGGPRADTQYF.

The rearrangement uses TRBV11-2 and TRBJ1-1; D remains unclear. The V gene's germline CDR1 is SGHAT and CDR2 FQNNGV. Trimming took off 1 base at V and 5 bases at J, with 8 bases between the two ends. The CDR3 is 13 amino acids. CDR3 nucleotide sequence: TGTGCCAGCAGCTTAGTGGGAAAAACTGAAGCTTTCTTT. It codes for CASSLVGKTEAFF.

CDR3 in amino acids: CASSKVEAYRDTQYF. CDR3 in DNA: TGTGCCAGCAGCAAAGTGGAGGCTTACAGGGATACGCAGTATTTT. The chain joins TRBV21-1 to TRBJ2-3. TRBV21-1 is described as a pseudogene. The CDR3 covers 15 residues.

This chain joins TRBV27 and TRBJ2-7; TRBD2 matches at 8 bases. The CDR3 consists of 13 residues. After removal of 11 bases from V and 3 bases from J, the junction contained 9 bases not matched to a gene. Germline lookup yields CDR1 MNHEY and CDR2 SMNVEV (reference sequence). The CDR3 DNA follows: TGTGCCTCCACGGCGGGGGGCAGCTACGAGCAGTACTTC. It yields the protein CASTAGGSYEQYF.

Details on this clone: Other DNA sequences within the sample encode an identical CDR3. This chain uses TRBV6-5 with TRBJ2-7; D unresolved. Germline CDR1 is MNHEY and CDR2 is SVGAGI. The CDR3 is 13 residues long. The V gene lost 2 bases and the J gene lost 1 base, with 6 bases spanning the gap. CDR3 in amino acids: CASSYSRSYEQYF. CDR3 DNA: TGTGCCAGCAGTTACAGCCGATCCTACGAGCAGTACTTC.

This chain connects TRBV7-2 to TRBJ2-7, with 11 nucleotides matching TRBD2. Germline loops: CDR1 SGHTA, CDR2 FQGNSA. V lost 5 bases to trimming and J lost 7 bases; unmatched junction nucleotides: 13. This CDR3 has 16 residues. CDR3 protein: CASSILAGASSGEQYF. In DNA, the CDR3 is TGTGCCAGCAGCATACTAGCGGGAGCCTCCTCGGGAGAGCAGTACTTC. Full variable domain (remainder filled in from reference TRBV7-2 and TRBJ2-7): GAGVSQSPSNKVTEKGKDVELRCDPISGHTALYWYRQSLGQGLEFLIYFQGNSAPDKSGLPSDRFSAERTGGSVSTLTIQRTQQEDSAVYLCASSILAGASSGEQYFGPGTRLTVT.

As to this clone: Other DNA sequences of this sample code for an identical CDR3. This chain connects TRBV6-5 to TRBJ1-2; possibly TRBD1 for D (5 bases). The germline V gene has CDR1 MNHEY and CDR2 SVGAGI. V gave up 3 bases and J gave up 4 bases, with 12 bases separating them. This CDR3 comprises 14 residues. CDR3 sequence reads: CASSYSEGPYGYTF. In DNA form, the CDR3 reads TGTGCCAGCAGTTATTCCGAGGGGCCCTATGGCTACACCTTC.

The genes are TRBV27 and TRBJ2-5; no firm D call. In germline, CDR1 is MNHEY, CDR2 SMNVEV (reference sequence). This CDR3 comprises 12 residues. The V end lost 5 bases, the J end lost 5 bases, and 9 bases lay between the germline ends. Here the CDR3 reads CASSPTGETQYF. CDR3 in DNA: TGTGCCAGCAGTCCTACCGGGGAGACCCAGTACTTC.

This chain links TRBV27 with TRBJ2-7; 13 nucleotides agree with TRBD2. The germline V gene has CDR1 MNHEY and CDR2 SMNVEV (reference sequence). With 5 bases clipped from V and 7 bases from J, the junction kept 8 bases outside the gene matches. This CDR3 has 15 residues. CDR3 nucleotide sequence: TGTGCCAGCAGTCCCGGGACTAGCGGGAATCAAGAGCAGTACTTC. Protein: CASSPGTSGNQEQYF.

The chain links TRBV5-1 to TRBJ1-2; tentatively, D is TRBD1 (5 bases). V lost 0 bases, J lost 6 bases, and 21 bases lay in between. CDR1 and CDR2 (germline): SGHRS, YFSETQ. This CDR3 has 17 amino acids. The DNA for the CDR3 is TGCGCCAGCAGCTTGGTTGGCCCGTGGGGGGAAGAGAATGGCTACACCTTC. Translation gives CASSLVGPWGEENGYTF.

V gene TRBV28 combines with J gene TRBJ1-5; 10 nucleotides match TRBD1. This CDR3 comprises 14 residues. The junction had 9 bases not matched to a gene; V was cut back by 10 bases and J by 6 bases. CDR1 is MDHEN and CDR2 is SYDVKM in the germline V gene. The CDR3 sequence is CATRDRGVSQPQHF. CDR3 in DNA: TGTGCCACCCGGGACAGGGGCGTCAGTCAGCCCCAGCATTTT.

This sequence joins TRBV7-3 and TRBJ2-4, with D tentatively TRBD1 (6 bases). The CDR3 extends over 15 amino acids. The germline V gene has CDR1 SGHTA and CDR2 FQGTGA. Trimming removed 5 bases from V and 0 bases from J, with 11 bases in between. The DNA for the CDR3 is TGTGCCAGCAGCCCGGGACACCAAGCCAAAAACATTCAGTACTTC. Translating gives CASSPGHQAKNIQYF.

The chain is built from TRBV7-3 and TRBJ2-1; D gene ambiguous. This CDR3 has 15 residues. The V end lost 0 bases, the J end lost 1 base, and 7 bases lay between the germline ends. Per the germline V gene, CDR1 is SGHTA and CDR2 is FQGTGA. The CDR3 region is CASSLTSNSYNEQFF. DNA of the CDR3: TGTGCCAGCAGCTTAACATCCAATTCCTACAATGAGCAGTTCTTC. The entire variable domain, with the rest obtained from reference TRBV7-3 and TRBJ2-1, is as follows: GAGVSQTPSNKVTEKGKYVELRCDPISGHTALYWYRQSLGQGPEFLIYFQGTGAADDSGLPNDRFFAVRPEGSVSTLKIQRTERGDSAVYLCASSLTSNSYNEQFFGPGTRLTVL.

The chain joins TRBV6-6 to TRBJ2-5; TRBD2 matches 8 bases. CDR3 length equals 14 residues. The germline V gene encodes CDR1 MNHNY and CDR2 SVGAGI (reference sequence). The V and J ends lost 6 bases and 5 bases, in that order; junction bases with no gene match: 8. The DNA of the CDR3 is TGTGCCAGCAGCTTCGGACTAGCTTTCGAGACCCAGTACTTC. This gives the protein CASSFGLAFETQYF.

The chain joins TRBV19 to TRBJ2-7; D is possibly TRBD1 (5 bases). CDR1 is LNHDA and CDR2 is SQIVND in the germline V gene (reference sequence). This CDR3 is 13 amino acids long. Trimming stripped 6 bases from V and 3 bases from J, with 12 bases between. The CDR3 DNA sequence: TGTGCCAGTAGCTGGACAATTAACTACGAGCAGTACTTC. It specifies CASSWTINYEQYF.

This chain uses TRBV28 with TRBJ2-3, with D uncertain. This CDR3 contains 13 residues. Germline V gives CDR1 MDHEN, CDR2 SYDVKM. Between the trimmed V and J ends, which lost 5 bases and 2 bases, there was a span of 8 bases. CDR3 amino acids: CASSLGFTDTQYF. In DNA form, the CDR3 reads TGTGCCAGCAGTCTGGGGTTCACAGATACGCAGTATTTT. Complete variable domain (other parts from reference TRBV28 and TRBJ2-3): DVKVTQSSRYLVKRTGEKVFLECVQDMDHENMFWYRQDPGLGLRLIYFSYDVKMKEKGDIPEGYSVSREKKERFSLILESASTNQTSMYLCASSLGFTDTQYFGPGTRLTVL.

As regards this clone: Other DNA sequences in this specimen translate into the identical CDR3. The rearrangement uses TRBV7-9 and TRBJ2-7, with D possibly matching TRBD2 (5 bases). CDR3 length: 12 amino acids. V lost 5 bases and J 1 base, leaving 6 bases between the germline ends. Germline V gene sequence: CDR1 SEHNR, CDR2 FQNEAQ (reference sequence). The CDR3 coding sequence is TGTGCCAGCAGCGGGAGTTCCTACGAGCAGTACTTC. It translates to CASSGSSYEQYF. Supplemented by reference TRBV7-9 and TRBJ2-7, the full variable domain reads DTGVSQNPRHKITKRGQNVTFRCDPISEHNRLYWYRQTLGQGPEFLTYFQNEAQLEKSRLLSDRFSAERPKGSFSTLEIQRTEQGDSAMYLCASSGSSYEQYFGPGTRLTVT.

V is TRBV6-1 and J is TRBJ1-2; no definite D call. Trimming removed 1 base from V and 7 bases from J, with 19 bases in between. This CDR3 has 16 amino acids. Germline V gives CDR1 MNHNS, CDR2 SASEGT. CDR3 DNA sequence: TGTGCCAGCAGTGAAGAATGGGTTTGGGGTCCGGGTGGCTACACCTTC. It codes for CASSEEWVWGPGGYTF.

The CDR3 nucleotides read TGTGCCAGCAGTTCTAAACTGACAGGGGTTTATGGCTACACCTTC. Translation gives CASSSKLTGVYGYTF. V gene TRBV27 combines with J gene TRBJ1-2, with 8 bases that match TRBD1. The CDR3 sequence is 15 residues long. The germline gives CDR1 MNHEY, CDR2 SMNVEV (reference sequence). Trimming removed 4 bases from V and 5 bases from J; junction bases left unmatched: 9.

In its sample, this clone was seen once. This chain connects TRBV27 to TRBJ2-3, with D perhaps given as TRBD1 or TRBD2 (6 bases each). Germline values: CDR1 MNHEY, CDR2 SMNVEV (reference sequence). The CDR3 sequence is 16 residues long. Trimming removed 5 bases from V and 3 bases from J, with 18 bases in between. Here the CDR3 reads CASSAEGGAGTDTQYF. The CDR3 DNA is TGTGCCAGCAGTGCCGAGGGGGGTGCAGGGACAGATACGCAGTATTTT.

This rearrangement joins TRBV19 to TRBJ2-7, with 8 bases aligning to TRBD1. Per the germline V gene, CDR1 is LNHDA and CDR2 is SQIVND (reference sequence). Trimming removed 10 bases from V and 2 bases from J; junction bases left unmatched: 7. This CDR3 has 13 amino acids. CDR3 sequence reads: CATQDRETYEQYF. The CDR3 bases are TGTGCCACCCAGGACAGGGAAACCTACGAGCAGTACTTC.

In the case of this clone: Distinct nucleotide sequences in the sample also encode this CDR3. CDR3 protein: CASSLGFNEQFF. The CDR3 coding sequence is TGTGCCAGCAGCTTAGGATTCAATGAGCAGTTCTTC. The J gene is TRBJ2-1, the V gene TRBV11-2; D unclear. Trimming pared 1 base from V and 6 bases from J, leaving 4 bases between. The CDR3 length is 12 residues. Germline V CDR1 and CDR2: SGHAT, FQNNGV.

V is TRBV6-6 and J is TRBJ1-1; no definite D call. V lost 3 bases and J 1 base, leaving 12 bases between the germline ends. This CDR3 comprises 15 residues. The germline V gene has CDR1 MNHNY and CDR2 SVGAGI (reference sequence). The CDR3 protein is CASSYPGKTNTEAFF. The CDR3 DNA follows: TGTGCCAGCAGTTATCCCGGAAAGACGAACACTGAAGCTTTCTTT.

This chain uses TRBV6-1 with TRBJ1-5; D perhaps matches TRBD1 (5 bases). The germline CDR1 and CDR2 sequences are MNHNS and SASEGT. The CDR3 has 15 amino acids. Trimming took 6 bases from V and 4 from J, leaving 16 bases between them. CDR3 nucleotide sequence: TGTGCCAGCAGGGAGGCGGGGGGAGGAAATCAGCCCCAGCATTTT. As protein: CASREAGGGNQPQHF.

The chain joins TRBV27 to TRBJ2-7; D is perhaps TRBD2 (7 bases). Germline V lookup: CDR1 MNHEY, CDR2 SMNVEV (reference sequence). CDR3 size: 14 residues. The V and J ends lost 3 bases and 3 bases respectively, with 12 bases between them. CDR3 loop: CASSLAGAIYEQYF. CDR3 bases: TGTGCCAGCAGTTTGGCGGGGGCCATCTACGAGCAGTACTTC.